A single sample gave rise to the 23 T cell receptor beta chains below, sequenced in a study of blood T cells in healthy people across ages. Sample-barcoded 5' priming and a J-beta primer mix drove a second PCR of about 6 to 12 cycles. TCRdb re-analysed the 5' RACE reads in MiXCR, keeping a single row per CDR3 protein. The data show hundreds of thousands of distinct CDR3 sequences, with approximately 21% seen just once and less than 25% held by the top ten. What was sequenced was blood. The receptors originated from a man in his 70s in good health.

This clonotype was recorded a few times. The gene calls are TRBV20-1 and TRBJ1-1; D ambiguous. The germline CDR1 and CDR2 sequences are DFQATT and SNEGSKA (reference sequence). The CDR3 is made up of 15 amino acids. Trimming cost V 1 base and J 0 bases, with 12 bases left between them. The CDR3 loop reads CSARVWLEMNTEAFF. The DNA for the CDR3 is TGCAGTGCTAGAGTGTGGTTAGAGATGAACACTGAAGCTTTCTTT.

The table lists this clonotype with a few counts. The V and J genes are TRBV12-3 or TRBV12-4 and TRBJ1-1; D is unresolved. This CDR3 region has 13 residues. V was cut by 6 bases and J by 3 bases, with 11 bases left in between. The CDR3 bases are TGTGCCAGCAGCCCGGGGTGGGACACTGAAGCTTTCTTT. Translating it yields CASSPGWDTEAFF.

This chain joins TRBV12-3 or TRBV12-4 and TRBJ1-2; tentative D call: TRBD1 (6 bases). This CDR3 has 15 amino acids. V was clipped by 5 bases and J by 2 bases, with 15 bases between them. CDR3 region: CASSPYRVLNYGYTF. DNA for the CDR3: TGTGCCAGCAGTCCGTACAGGGTTTTGAACTATGGCTACACCTTC.

This clonotype has only a few counts. The gene calls are TRBV18 and TRBJ2-1; TRBD2 might be the D (5 bases). Germline CDR1 reads KGHSH; CDR2 reads LQKENI. V was shortened by 2 bases and J by 6 bases, with 8 bases between the two germline ends. The CDR3 contains 13 residues. CDR3 bases: TGTGCCAGCTCACCAAACCGGGGCAATGAGCAGTTCTTC. It yields the protein CASSPNRGNEQFF.

The chain recombines TRBV5-1 with TRBJ2-2; weak D call: TRBD1 (5 bases). The CDR3 totals 15 residues. CDR1 is SGHRS, CDR2 YFSETQ, per germline. The V gene lost 4 bases and the J gene lost 0 bases, with 10 bases spanning the gap. The CDR3 loop is CASSAGHSNTGELFF. The CDR3 DNA is TGCGCCAGCAGCGCCGGACACTCGAACACCGGGGAGCTGTTTTTT.

The rearrangement joins TRBV7-9 to TRBJ2-5; 7 bases line up with TRBD2. V lost 7 bases, J lost 6 bases, and 17 bases stayed unmatched. CDR3 length equals 16 residues. Germline V CDR1 and CDR2: SEHNR, FQNEAQ (reference sequence). CDR3 region: CASIPGGLNSQQTQYF. CDR3 DNA sequence: TGTGCCAGCATCCCGGGGGGTCTGAACAGTCAACAGACCCAGTACTTC.

This clonotype was detected many times. The rearrangement links TRBV21-1 to TRBJ2-1. TRBV21-1 is labeled a pseudogene. The CDR3 is made up of 12 amino acids. In DNA form, the CDR3 reads TGTGCCAGCAGCAAAGAGTTTAATGAGCAGTTCTTC. Its protein product is CASSKEFNEQFF.

This sequence joins TRBV14 and TRBJ1-1, with D unresolved. Per germline, CDR1 SGHDN and CDR2 FVKESK. Trimming shortened V by 4 bases and J by 4 bases, and 13 bases separated the two germline ends. The CDR3 totals 14 residues. The CDR3 region has the DNA TGTGCCAGCAGCCTTCCCGGGAGCGGCACTGAAGCTTTCTTT. This gives the protein CASSLPGSGTEAFF. The full variable domain, with the rest looked up from reference TRBV14 and TRBJ1-1, is EAGVTQFPSHSVIEKGQTVTLRCDPISGHDNLYWYRRVMGKEIKFLLHFVKESKQDESGMPNNRFLAERTGGTYSTLKVQPAELEDSGVYFCASSLPGSGTEAFFGQGTRLTVV.

In this sample, this clonotype turned up a few times. The chain combines TRBV5-1 with TRBJ1-2; 7 bases match TRBD1. Germline V gives CDR1 SGHRS, CDR2 YFSETQ. The V gene end was trimmed by 4 bases and the J gene end by 7 bases; junction bases not matched to a gene: 7. The CDR3 totals 13 residues. The CDR3 nucleotides read TGCGCCAGCAGCCCAGACAGGGCCTTTGGCTACACCTTC. Its translation: CASSPDRAFGYTF.

This clonotype has a handful of counts. V usage is TRBV9 and J usage is TRBJ1-1, with 7 bases aligning to TRBD1. The CDR3 is 15 residues long. CDR1 is SGDLS and CDR2 is YYNGEE in the germline V gene. J gave up 5 bases and V 6 bases, and 13 bases lay outside the gene matches. As DNA, the CDR3 is TGTGCCAGCACAATATCCACAGGGGCGCTTACTGAAGCTTTCTTT. This codes for CASTISTGALTEAFF.

This clonotype showed up just a few times. CDR3 in amino acids: CASRLTGVNYGYTF. The CDR3 nucleotides are TGTGCCAGCAGGCTCACAGGGGTAAACTATGGCTACACCTTC. The V call is TRBV27, the J call TRBJ1-2; 7 positions agree with TRBD1. The CDR3 has 14 amino acids. Trimming at V came to 6 bases and at J to 2 bases, leaving 6 bases not matched to a gene. CDR1 MNHEY and CDR2 SMNVEV come from the germline V gene (reference sequence).

CDR3 sequence reads: CASSPGGSPFQYF. The CDR3 DNA follows: TGTGCCAGCAGCCCCGGGGGTAGCCCATTTCAGTACTTC. The chain recombines TRBV12-3 or TRBV12-4 with TRBJ2-4; D may be TRBD2 (6 bases). Deletions cut 6 bases from V and 11 bases from J, with 17 bases between. This CDR3 has 13 residues.

This chain links TRBV20-1 with TRBJ2-5; tentatively, D is TRBD1 (5 bases). Germline V gene data show CDR1 as DFQATT and CDR2 as SNEGSKA (reference sequence). V dropped 5 bases and J dropped 4 bases, with 17 bases sitting between them. This CDR3 region has 14 residues. DNA of the CDR3: TGCAGTGCTGCGATTATAGTGGGGCGAGAGACCCAGTACTTC. Translating gives CSAAIIVGRETQYF.

The chain employs TRBV20-1 and TRBJ2-3, with D possibly matching TRBD2 (5 bases). V shed 3 bases and J shed 4 bases, with 14 bases lying between them. The CDR3 sequence is 14 residues long. Germline-derived CDR1 and CDR2 are DFQATT and SNEGSKA (reference sequence). CDR3 in DNA: TGCAGTGCTAGGATCGAGGGCGGCGCAGATACGCAGTATTTT. It codes for CSARIEGGADTQYF.

J is TRBJ1-2 and V is TRBV7-7; D remains ambiguous. V gave up 3 bases and J gave up 7 bases, with 15 bases separating them. Germline V CDR1 and CDR2: SSHAT, FNYEAQ (reference sequence). The CDR3 is made up of 14 amino acids. In DNA form, the CDR3 reads TGTGCCAGCAGCTTGGGGAGATCGGGAGGTGGCTACACCTTC. Amino acids: CASSLGRSGGGYTF.

This chain connects TRBV12-3 or TRBV12-4 to TRBJ1-1; D remains unclear. The V end was cut by 6 bases, the J end by 3 bases, with 14 bases between. The CDR3 is 14 residues long. The CDR3, as DNA: TGTGCCAGCAGACGAGGGAGAGTAGACACTGAAGCTTTCTTT. This encodes CASRRGRVDTEAFF.

This clonotype was found a few times. The V call is TRBV27, the J call TRBJ1-5; D is unclear. Germline lookup yields CDR1 MNHEY and CDR2 SMNVEV (reference sequence). The CDR3 runs 13 residues. Trimming took 5 bases from V and 7 from J, leaving 12 bases between them. CDR3 region: CASSAYTGQPQHF. The DNA of the CDR3 is TGTGCCAGCAGTGCCTACACTGGGCAGCCCCAGCATTTT.

CDR3 bases: TGCAGCGTTGACGGACAGGGACACTACGATCAGTACTTC. This translates into CSVDGQGHYDQYF. The V gene is TRBV29-1, the J gene TRBJ2-5; TRBD1 matches 8 bases. The V segment lost 3 bases and the J segment 11 bases; nucleotides outside the gene matches: 11. The CDR3 has 13 amino acids. CDR1 and CDR2 (germline): SQVTM, ANQGSEA.

This clonotype was seen repeatedly, ten times or more. V and J are TRBV29-1 and TRBJ1-2; 7 nucleotides align to TRBD1. The CDR3 is made up of 17 amino acids. Trimming took 0 bases from V and 4 from J; bases not matched to a gene: 14. Per the germline V gene, CDR1 is SQVTM and CDR2 is ANQGSEA. DNA of the CDR3: TGCAGCGTTGAAGAGGACAGGACAAGCCCCCTTGGCTATGGCTACACCTTC. Protein: CSVEEDRTSPLGYGYTF. Using reference TRBV29-1 and TRBJ1-2 for the parts outside the CDR3, the full variable domain is SAVISQKPSRDICQRGTSLTIQCQVDSQVTMMFWYRQQPGQSLTLIATANQGSEATYESGFVIDKFPISRPNLTFSTLTVSNMSPEDSSIYLCSVEEDRTSPLGYGYTFGSGTRLTVV.

The chain has TRBV11-1 and TRBJ2-1; D not resolved. The CDR3 runs to 16 residues. CDR1 SGHAT and CDR2 FQDESV come from the germline V gene (reference sequence). V was cut by 5 bases and J by 5 bases, with 19 bases left in between. The CDR3 is CASSPLARSSHNEQFF. The CDR3, as DNA: TGTGCCAGCAGCCCACTCGCTAGATCATCCCACAATGAGCAGTTCTTC.

The chain uses TRBV6-2 or TRBV6-3 and TRBJ1-2; D remains unclear. The V end lost 4 bases, the J end lost 0 bases, and 15 bases lay between the germline ends. CDR3 length: 16 amino acids. Looked up from germline, CDR1 is MNHEY and CDR2 is SVGEGT. The CDR3 reads CASSSRRQVSNYGYTF. CDR3 DNA: TGTGCCAGCAGTTCCCGACGGCAGGTTTCTAACTATGGCTACACCTTC.

This sequence joins TRBV7-9 and TRBJ2-5; D is perhaps TRBD2 (6 bases). The J call may be faulty, since TRBJ2-7 better matches the DNA end. The CDR3 has 14 amino acids. The V gene's germline CDR1 is SEHNR and CDR2 FQNEAQ (reference sequence). As DNA, the CDR3 is TGTGCCAGCAGCTTACAAGGAGGGCCCTACGAGCAGTACGTC. Translating gives CASSLQGGPYEQYV.

This clonotype was seen a few times. The chain is built from TRBV18 and TRBJ2-7; D may correspond to TRBD1 or TRBD2 (5 bases each). Trimming pared 3 bases from V and 5 bases from J, leaving 11 bases between. The CDR3 is 13 residues long. The germline CDR1 and CDR2 sequences are KGHSH and LQKENI. CDR3: CASSPGTYHEQYV. CDR3 nucleotide sequence: TGTGCCAGCTCACCTGGGACCTATCACGAGCAGTACGTC.